This T cell receptor beta chain stems from a study of blood T cells in healthy people across ages. A sample-barcoded 5' primer and a J-beta primer mix were used in a second PCR of roughly 7 to 12 cycles. Via MiXCR, TCRdb re-called the 5' RACE reads, giving one row per CDR3 protein. Among around 1,500,000 distinct CDR3 sequences, approximately 40% were seen once, and the ten largest hold 6.5% to 10%. Sequenced sample: blood. The clonotype originates from a woman aged 18-35 years in good health.

CDR3 amino acids: CASSFSGDLEQFF. For the CDR3, the DNA is TGTGCCAGCAGCTTCTCGGGGGATCTGGAGCAGTTCTTC. The V gene is TRBV7-9, the J gene TRBJ2-1; weak D call: TRBD2 (6 bases). Germline V gene sequence: CDR1 SEHNR, CDR2 FQNEAQ (reference sequence). The CDR3 sequence is 13 residues long. Deletions cut 3 bases from V and 10 bases from J, with 13 bases between.